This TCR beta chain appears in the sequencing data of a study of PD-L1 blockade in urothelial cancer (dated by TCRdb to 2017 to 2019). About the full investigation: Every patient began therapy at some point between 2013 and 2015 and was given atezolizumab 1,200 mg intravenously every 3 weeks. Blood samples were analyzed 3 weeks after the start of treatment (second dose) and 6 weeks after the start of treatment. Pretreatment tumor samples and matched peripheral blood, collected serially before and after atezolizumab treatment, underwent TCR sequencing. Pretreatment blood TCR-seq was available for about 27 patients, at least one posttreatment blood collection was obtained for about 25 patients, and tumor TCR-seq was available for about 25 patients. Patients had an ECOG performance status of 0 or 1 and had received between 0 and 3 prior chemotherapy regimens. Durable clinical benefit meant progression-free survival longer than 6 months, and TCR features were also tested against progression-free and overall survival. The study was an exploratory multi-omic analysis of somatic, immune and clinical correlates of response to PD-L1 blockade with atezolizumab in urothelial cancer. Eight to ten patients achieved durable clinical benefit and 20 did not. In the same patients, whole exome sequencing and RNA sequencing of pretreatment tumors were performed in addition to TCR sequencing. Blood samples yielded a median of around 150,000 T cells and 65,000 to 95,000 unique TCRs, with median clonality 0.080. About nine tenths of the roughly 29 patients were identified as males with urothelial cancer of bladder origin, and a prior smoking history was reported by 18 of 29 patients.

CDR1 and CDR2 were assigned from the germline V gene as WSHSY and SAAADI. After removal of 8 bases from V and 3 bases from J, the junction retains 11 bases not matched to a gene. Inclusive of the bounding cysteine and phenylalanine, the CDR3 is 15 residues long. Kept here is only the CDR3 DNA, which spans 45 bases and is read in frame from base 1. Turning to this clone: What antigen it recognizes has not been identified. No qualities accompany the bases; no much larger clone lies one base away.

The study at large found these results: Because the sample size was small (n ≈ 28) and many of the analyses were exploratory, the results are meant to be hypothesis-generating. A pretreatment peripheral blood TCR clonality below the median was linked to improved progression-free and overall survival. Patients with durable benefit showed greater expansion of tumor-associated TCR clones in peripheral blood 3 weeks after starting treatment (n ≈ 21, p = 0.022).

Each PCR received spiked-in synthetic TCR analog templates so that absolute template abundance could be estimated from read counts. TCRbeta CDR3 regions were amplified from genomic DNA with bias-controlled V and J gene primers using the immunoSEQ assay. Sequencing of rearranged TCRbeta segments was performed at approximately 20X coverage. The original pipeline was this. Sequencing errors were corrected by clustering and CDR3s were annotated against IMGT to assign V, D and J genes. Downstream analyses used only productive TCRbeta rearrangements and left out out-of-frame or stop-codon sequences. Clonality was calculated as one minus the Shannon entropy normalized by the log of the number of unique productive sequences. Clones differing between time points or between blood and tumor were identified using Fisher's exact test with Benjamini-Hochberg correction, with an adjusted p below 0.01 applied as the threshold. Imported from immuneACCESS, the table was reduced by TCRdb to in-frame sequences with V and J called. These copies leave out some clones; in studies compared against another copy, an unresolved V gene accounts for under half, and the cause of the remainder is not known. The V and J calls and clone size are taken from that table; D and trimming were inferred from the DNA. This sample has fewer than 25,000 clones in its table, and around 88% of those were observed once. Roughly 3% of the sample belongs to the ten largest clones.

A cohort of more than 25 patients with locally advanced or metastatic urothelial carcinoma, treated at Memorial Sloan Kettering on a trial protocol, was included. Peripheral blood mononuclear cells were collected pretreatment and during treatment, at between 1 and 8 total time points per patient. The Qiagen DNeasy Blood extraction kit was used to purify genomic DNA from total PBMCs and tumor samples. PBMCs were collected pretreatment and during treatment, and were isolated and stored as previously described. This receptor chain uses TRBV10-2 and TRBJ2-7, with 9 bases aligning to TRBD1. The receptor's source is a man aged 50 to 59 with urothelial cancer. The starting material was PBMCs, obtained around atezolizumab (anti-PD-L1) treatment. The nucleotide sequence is TGCGCCAGCTGGTACCGGGACAGGGACGTCTACGAGCAGTACTTC. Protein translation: CASWYRDRDVYEQYF.